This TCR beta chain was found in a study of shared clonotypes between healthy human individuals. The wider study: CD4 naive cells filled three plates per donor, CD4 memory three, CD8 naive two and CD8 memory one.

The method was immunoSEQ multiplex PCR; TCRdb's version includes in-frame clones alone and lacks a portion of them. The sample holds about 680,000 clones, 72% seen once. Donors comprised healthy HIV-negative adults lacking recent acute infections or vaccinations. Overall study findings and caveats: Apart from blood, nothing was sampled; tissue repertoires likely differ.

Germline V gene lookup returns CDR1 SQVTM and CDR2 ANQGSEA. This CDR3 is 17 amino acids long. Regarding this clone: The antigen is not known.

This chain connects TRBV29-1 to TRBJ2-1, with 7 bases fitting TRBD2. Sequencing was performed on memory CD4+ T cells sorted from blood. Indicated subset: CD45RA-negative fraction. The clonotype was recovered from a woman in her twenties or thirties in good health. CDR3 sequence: CTSERVAGVAGNNEQFF. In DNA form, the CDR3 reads TGCACCTCAGAGAGGGTAGCGGGTGTAGCTGGGAACAATGAGCAGTTCTTC.